This T cell receptor beta chain was retrieved from a study of beta chain features in type 1 diabetes. Findings and caveats of the study: It was possible that PCR favored shorter templates, equally so in patients and controls. The study left unresolved whether HLA type influences TCRB rearrangement. Shortening that was moderate but significant affected the TCRB CDR3s of Type 1 diabetes patients in all four CD4+ subsets.

The CDR3 is made up of 13 amino acids. V was clipped by 2 bases and J by 1 base, with 6 bases between them. Germline V gene data show CDR1 as MNHNS and CDR2 as SASEGT. As regards this clone: Its antigen is not known.

CD45RO/CCR7/CD25/CD127/CD95/CD27 separated CD4+ naive, central memory, regulatory and stem cell-like memory cells by sorting. Investigators reverse transcribed all isolated RNA, so they sequenced expressed TCRB transcripts. Clones were read by immunoSEQ multiplex PCR, and TCRdb kept only the in-frame ones, dropping some. The table records over 300,000 clones, 7% to 9% of them present only once. The origin of this receptor is a woman between 18 and 30 years old in good health. This chain connects TRBV6-1 to TRBJ2-7; D not certain. The sequenced material came from central memory CD4+ T cells from blood. The CDR3 bases are TGTGCCAGCAGTGAAACGGATTCCTACGAGCAGTACTTC. It specifies CASSETDSYEQYF.